Given below is one T cell receptor beta chain in context. This record belongs to a study of blood T cell repertoires in COVID-19. Profiling relied on immunoSEQ multiplex PCR, and the TCRdb table lists in-frame clones only, not all of them. The sample lists tens of thousands of clones; 70% to 80% were seen once. Germline CDR1 is SNHLY and CDR2 is FYNNEI. The V gene end was trimmed by 3 bases and the J gene end by 9 bases; junction bases not matched to a gene: 8. This CDR3 is 15 amino acids long. This chain connects TRBV2 to TRBJ2-1; the match to TRBD2 covers 10 bases. This TCR came from a human donor in a cohort sampled during active COVID-19. The source material was peripheral blood. CDR3 protein: CASSESLAGVAEQFF. DNA for the CDR3: TGTGCCAGCAGTGAGTCCCTAGCGGGAGTAGCTGAGCAGTTCTTC.